This entry features one T cell receptor beta chain sequence. The source of the sample is a study of blood T cell repertoires in COVID-19. TCRdb keeps only in-frame clones here, not all; method: immunoSEQ multiplex PCR. The table lists about 180,000 clones, about 81% of them singletons. Germline CDR1 and CDR2: LNHDA and SQIVND (reference sequence). The CDR3 runs 16 residues. The V gene lost 4 bases and the J gene lost 2 bases, with 17 bases spanning the gap. The rearrangement links TRBV19 to TRBJ2-5, with D maybe TRBD2 (6 bases). This receptor was obtained from a woman older than 75 with COVID-19, enrolled during active disease. The sequencing sample was made of peripheral blood. CDR3 protein: CASSKGFGGTQETQYF. The CDR3 nucleotides are TGTGCCAGTAGTAAGGGTTTCGGGGGTACGCAAGAGACCCAGTACTTC.